This TCR beta chain originates from a study of technical replicates of blood from a handful of donors. This CDR3 contains 15 residues. Germline CDR1 MGHRA, CDR2 YSYEKL. The junction had 9 bases not matched to a gene; V was cut back by 5 bases and J by 2 bases. Measured with immunoSEQ multiplex PCR; TCRdb has only the in-frame clones, and not every one. The sample holds some 85,000 clones, about 94% seen once. This receptor was taken from a human donor in good health. What was sequenced was T cells isolated from PBMCs. The chain has TRBV4-1 and TRBJ2-7; TRBD2 agrees at 7 bases. Written as DNA, the CDR3 is TGCGCCAGCAGCAAAGGGGAGGGAGTTACCTACGAGCAGTACTTC. Its protein product is CASSKGEGVTYEQYF.